The clone carrying this TCR beta chain turned up a few times. J lost 4 bases, V lost 5 bases, and 7 bases had no gene match. The CDR3 has 14 residues. Germline CDR1 is LNHDA and CDR2 is SQIVND (reference sequence). Patients had received no treatment of any kind before thyroid surgery. TCRdb re-called the PCR reads through MiXCR. The sample shows 30,000 to 45,000 clones, around 33% of them seen only once. These data come from a study of metastatic and nonmetastatic thyroid tumors. For the study at large: Malignant thyroid and benign thyroid patients provided blood and tumor or nodule tissue whose repertoires were compared.

The V call is TRBV19, the J call TRBJ1-2; 7 nucleotides line up with TRBD1. The sequence derives from a female donor with papillary thyroid cancer or a benign thyroid nodule (not recorded which). Some clones in this sample may be carry-over from other donors' samples. The sample taken for sequencing was tumor tissue. In DNA form, the CDR3 reads TGTGCCAGTAGTCCTATCGACAGGGCCTATGGCTACACCTTC. Translation: CASSPIDRAYGYTF.